This T cell receptor (beta chain) derives from a study of breast tumors, draining lymph nodes, adjacent tissues. General study findings and limits: Tumor T cell lymph node origin was a supported hypothesis, not proven.

Concerning this clonotype itself: Its target is not known. A much larger clone lies one base from this, so it may be a read error.

Breast cancer patients provided tissue from their axillary draining lymph nodes. MiXCR, run by TCRdb on the multiplex PCR reads, gives a single entry per CDR3 protein. The sample holds about 180,000 distinct CDR3 sequences, around a third seen once. Sequences were obtained from axillary lymph node tissue. This clonotype was sampled from a female donor with breast cancer. Some clones in this sample may be carry-over from other donors' samples.

CDR3: CASSLEEGTNEQYF. Here the CDR3 DNA reads TGTGCCAGCAGCTTGGAGGAGGGGACCAACGAGCAGTACTTC. The gene calls are TRBV11-3 and TRBJ2-7; tentatively, D is TRBD2 (6 bases). The CDR3 has 14 amino acids. The V and J ends lost 3 bases and 5 bases respectively, with 14 bases between them. Germline V gives CDR1 SGHNT, CDR2 YENEEA.